The clone carrying this T cell receptor beta chain has only a few counts. Its antigen is currently unknown. One junction end does not reproduce the germline sequence, and a read error may be involved. The data originate from a study of T-cell memory formation after mild COVID-19. The CDR3 spans 20 residues. In germline, CDR1 is SEHNR, CDR2 FQNEAQ (reference sequence). From the 5' RACE reads, TCRdb called clonotypes with MiXCR, one entry per CDR3 protein. This table holds about 340,000 distinct CDR3 sequences, more than 15% found once. Study-level points and caveats: Confirmation was lacking for SARS-CoV-2 specificity of second-wave clones that peaked on day 37.

This clonotype was sampled from a young man who had mild COVID-19 (a few samples of this study predate the infection). Cell type and time point are not known. V is TRBV7-9 and J is TRBJ2-1; perhaps D is TRBD1 or TRBD2 (5 bases each). The sample consisted of PBMCs or a T cell subset sorted from them (not recorded which). CDR3 bases: TGTGCCAGCAGCCCTACAGACGGGGAGCCAGGGCCCCGTTCCTACAATGAGCAGTTATTC. Translating it yields CASSPTDGEPGPRSYNEQLF.